This T cell receptor (beta chain) was sequenced for a study of CD8 T cells in ankylosing spondylitis. With regard to this clonotype: The target antigen is unknown.

In TCRdb, the 5' RACE reads were re-called with MiXCR into one record per CDR3 protein. The sample includes 450,000 or so distinct CDR3 sequences, around 26% seen only once; the top ten take 0.89%. General observations from the study: Ankylosing spondylitis blood appeared to carry a characteristic TCR beta motif of roughly eight highly homologous variants. Clones that were linked to disease were CD8+ and were relatively rare in peripheral blood.

V was clipped by 5 bases and J by 0 bases; unmatched bases: 5. There are 15 residues in the CDR3. Germline V gives CDR1 SGHVS, CDR2 FNYEAQ. The sequence came from a male donor with ankylosing spondylitis. V and J are TRBV7-6 and TRBJ2-3; 7 bases are a match to TRBD2. The sequencing input was blood, either unsorted or a sorted T cell fraction (not recorded which). The CDR3 region is CASSPRDYSTDTQYF. CDR3 bases: TGTGCCAGCAGCCCCCGGGACTACAGCACAGATACGCAGTATTTT.